This TCR beta chain was captured in a study of cytomegalovirus exposure and HLA in healthy donors. Study observations and caveats: Cytomegalovirus-associated TCR beta chains were listed, numbering roughly 150.

Per the germline V gene, CDR1 is LGHNA and CDR2 is YSLEER. V lost 0 bases to trimming and J lost 2 bases, with 12 bases between them. This CDR3 comprises 16 residues. Worth noting for this clone: The antigen is not known.

In the PCR, 60 Vbeta and 13 Jbeta primers were used. The assay was immunoSEQ multiplex PCR, and TCRdb's table has in-frame clones only and misses some. The table lists more than 85,000 clones, around 76% of them singletons. V usage is TRBV4-3 and J usage is TRBJ2-3; no definite D call. The sequenced sample was PBMCs. The receptor comes from a man aged 30 to 45 in good health and CMV-seropositive. CDR3 nucleotide sequence: TGCGCCAGCAGCCAAGATCGCCTAGGAATCACAGATACGCAGTATTTT. Translating gives CASSQDRLGITDTQYF.